The 21 T cell receptor beta chains listed next were all sequenced from one sample in a study of blood T cell repertoires in COVID-19. Sequenced by immunoSEQ multiplex PCR; TCRdb stores in-frame clones only, minus some. The table shows under 45,000 clones, with around four fifths occurring only once. Sequencing used peripheral blood. The receptor source for this set is a man aged 45-65 years with active COVID-19.

This clone was seen only a few times. V usage is TRBV6-2 or TRBV6-3 and J usage is TRBJ1-2, with 10 bases matching TRBD1. The CDR3 is made up of 15 amino acids. The germline V gene has CDR1 MNHEY and CDR2 SVGEGT. V shed 1 base and J 7 bases; nucleotides not matched to a gene: 6. The CDR3 DNA reads TGTGCCAGCAGTTACTGGGACAGGGGACAAGGTGGCTACACCTTC. Its translation: CASSYWDRGQGGYTF.

The rearrangement joins TRBV7-3 to TRBJ2-1; D is possibly TRBD2 (6 bases). The CDR3 is 13 residues long. Germline-derived CDR1 and CDR2 are SGHTA and FQGTGA. The ends were cut back, 3 bases at V and 5 bases at J, with 8 bases in the middle. The CDR3 is CASSLGLHNEQFF. In DNA, the CDR3 is TGTGCCAGCAGCTTGGGACTCCACAATGAGCAGTTCTTC.

The chain combines TRBV11-1 with TRBJ2-1; perhaps TRBD2 as D (5 bases). The CDR3 consists of 13 residues. Germline lookup yields CDR1 SGHAT and CDR2 FQDESV (reference sequence). V was trimmed by 5 bases and J by 4 bases, leaving 9 bases between them. The CDR3 nucleotides are TGTGCCAGCAGCATACTAGGTTACAATGAGCAGTTCTTC. It encodes CASSILGYNEQFF.

The chain links TRBV5-6 to TRBJ2-1; 11 nucleotides match TRBD2. Unmatched junction bases numbered 12, after V lost 4 bases and J lost 0 bases. Germline V gene data show CDR1 as SGHDT and CDR2 as YYEEEE. The CDR3 runs to 19 residues. CDR3 in amino acids: CASSLTGLADLSSYNEQFF. Here the CDR3 DNA reads TGTGCCAGCAGCCTGACGGGACTAGCGGATCTGAGCTCCTACAATGAGCAGTTCTTC.

The chain employs TRBV5-6 and TRBJ2-1; TRBD2 might be the D (6 bases). The germline V gene has CDR1 SGHDT and CDR2 YYEEEE. There are 15 residues in the CDR3. V was pared by 4 bases and J by 2 bases, with 13 bases between. CDR3 DNA sequence: TGTGCCAGCAGCCCAGGGACTTTAACCTACAATGAGCAGTTCTTC. The encoded protein is CASSPGTLTYNEQFF.

This chain joins TRBV9 and TRBJ2-7; D is possibly TRBD1 (5 bases). Germline values: CDR1 SGDLS, CDR2 YYNGEE. The CDR3 extends over 11 amino acids. Deletions cut 4 bases from V and 6 bases from J, with 8 bases between. The chain's CDR3 is CASSSGIEQYF. Written as DNA, the CDR3 is TGTGCCAGCAGCTCAGGGATCGAGCAGTACTTC. Drawing the rest from reference TRBV9 and TRBJ2-7, the complete variable domain is DSGVTQTPKHLITATGQRVTLRCSPRSGDLSVYWYQQSLDQGLQFLIQYYNGEERAKGNILERFSAQQFPDLHSELNLSSLELGDSALYFCASSSGIEQYFGPGTRLTVT.

This clone appeared a single time. The CDR3: CASSLVAGAQNEQFF. CDR3 DNA sequence: TGTGCCAGCAGCTTAGTTGCGGGAGCCCAGAATGAGCAGTTCTTC. This chain joins TRBV7-9 and TRBJ2-1, with 7 positions matching TRBD2. Looked up from germline, CDR1 is SEHNR and CDR2 is FQNEAQ (reference sequence). CDR3 length: 15 residues. Germline trimming cut 1 base from V and 7 bases from J; bases unmatched to any gene: 7.

This chain uses TRBV24-1 with TRBJ2-7; the D gene is possibly TRBD1 (5 bases). The CDR3 has 17 amino acids. V was cut by 6 bases and J by 2 bases, with 22 bases left in between. CDR1 and CDR2 from the germline V gene are KGHDR and SFDVKD. CDR3: CATSTTKSAGKPYEQYF. CDR3 DNA sequence: TGTGCCACCAGTACAACCAAAAGTGCAGGGAAACCCTACGAGCAGTACTTC.

The chain links TRBV12-2 to TRBJ2-7; TRBD1, the table's D call, lacks a check against the DNA. TRBV12-2 is designated a pseudogene. The CDR3 covers 16 residues. As DNA, the CDR3 is TGTGCAAGTCGCCCCGGGACAGGGGCCGGGTCCTACGAGCAGTACTTC. Protein sequence: CASRPGTGAGSYEQYF.

The V gene is TRBV6-1, the J gene TRBJ1-5; D perhaps matches TRBD1 (6 bases). The V gene lost 3 bases and the J gene lost 1 base, with 10 bases spanning the gap. CDR3 length: 15 amino acids. CDR1 is MNHNS and CDR2 is SASEGT in the germline V gene. CDR3 sequence reads: CASSEAGASNQPQHF. In nucleotides, the CDR3 is TGTGCCAGCAGTGAGGCAGGGGCAAGCAATCAGCCCCAGCATTTT.

The V call is TRBV3-1 (or the pseudogene TRBV3-2), the J call TRBJ2-1; D gene uncertain. The CDR3 length is 12 residues. V was cut by 4 bases and J by 9 bases, with 10 bases left in between. Germline-derived CDR1 and CDR2 are LGHDT and YNNKEL (reference sequence). CDR3 sequence reads: CASSLVPAEQFF. The CDR3 DNA reads as TGTGCCAGCAGCCTAGTCCCCGCTGAGCAGTTCTTC.

The chain combines TRBV6-2 or TRBV6-3 with TRBJ1-2; TRBD1 matches at 10 bases. J was trimmed by 4 bases and V by 2 bases; bases with no gene match: 4. CDR3 length equals 15 residues. Germline values: CDR1 MNHEY, CDR2 SVGEGT. The CDR3 DNA sequence: TGTGCCAGCAGTTACCGACAGGGGGCGACCTATGGCTACACCTTC. It is translated as CASSYRQGATYGYTF.

The chain recombines TRBV4-1 with TRBJ2-5; 10 positions agree with TRBD2. V was clipped by 2 bases and J by 1 base; unmatched bases: 4. Per the germline V gene, CDR1 is MGHRA and CDR2 is YSYEKL. The CDR3 has 16 amino acids. CDR3 in amino acids: CASSQTSGGAQETQYF. The CDR3 DNA reads as TGCGCCAGCAGCCAAACCAGCGGGGGGGCCCAAGAGACCCAGTACTTC.

The gene calls are TRBV11-2 and TRBJ2-1; TRBD2 matches 9 bases. With 4 bases clipped from V and 6 bases from J, the junction kept 4 bases outside the gene matches. The CDR3 consists of 14 residues. CDR1 is SGHAT, CDR2 FQNNGV, per germline. This chain's CDR3 is CASSSLAGINEQFF. CDR3 DNA: TGTGCCAGCAGCTCTCTAGCGGGGATCAATGAGCAGTTCTTC.

V gene TRBV12-3 or TRBV12-4 combines with J gene TRBJ1-1, with D hard to call. Deletions cut 1 base from V and 3 bases from J, with 6 bases between. The CDR3 is 13 amino acids. CDR3: CASSLVADTEAFF. The CDR3 DNA follows: TGTGCCAGCAGTTTAGTAGCCGACACTGAAGCTTTCTTT.

This rearrangement joins TRBV19 to TRBJ1-5; no definite D call. Trimming took off 2 bases at V and 4 bases at J, with 12 bases between the two ends. CDR3 length: 15 residues. CDR1 and CDR2 from the germline V gene are LNHDA and SQIVND (reference sequence). CDR3 in amino acids: CASSIFVSGNQPQHF. The DNA of the CDR3 is TGTGCCAGTAGTATATTTGTGTCGGGAAATCAGCCCCAGCATTTT. Combining the CDR3 with reference TRBV19 and TRBJ1-5 gives the whole variable domain DGGITQSPKYLFRKEGQNVTLSCEQNLNHDAMYWYRQDPGQGLRLIYYSQIVNDFQKGDIAEGYSVSREKKESFPLTVTSAQKNPTAFYLCASSIFVSGNQPQHFGDGTRLSIL.

A single count supports this clone. The V and J genes are TRBV4-1 and TRBJ2-3, with 9 bases identical to TRBD2. Germline values: CDR1 MGHRA, CDR2 YSYEKL. Unmatched junction bases numbered 7, after V lost 4 bases and J lost 2 bases. The CDR3 runs to 16 residues. The chain's CDR3 is CASSPRVAGDTDTQYF. In DNA, the CDR3 is TGCGCCAGCAGCCCGCGGGTAGCGGGGGACACAGATACGCAGTATTTT.

This chain connects TRBV11-1 to TRBJ2-1; 12 bases are a match to TRBD2. Germline trimming cut 5 bases from V and 4 bases from J; bases unmatched to any gene: 3. Germline V gene sequence: CDR1 SGHAT, CDR2 FQDESV (reference sequence). The length of the CDR3 is 15 residues. The CDR3 reads CASSATSGGYNEQFF. Written as DNA, the CDR3 is TGTGCCAGCAGCGCCACTAGCGGGGGGTACAATGAGCAGTTCTTC.

This rearrangement joins TRBV19 to TRBJ2-1, with 8 positions matching TRBD2. V lost 8 bases, J lost 0 bases, and 9 bases stayed unmatched. From germline, CDR1 is LNHDA and CDR2 SQIVND (reference sequence). The CDR3 covers 16 residues. CDR3 DNA: TGTGCCAGTTCTAAGCCCGGGGGGGGCTCCTACAATGAGCAGTTCTTC. It yields the protein CASSKPGGGSYNEQFF.

This rearrangement joins TRBV2 to TRBJ2-2; 7 nucleotides match TRBD1. This CDR3 has 15 residues. Germline assignment: CDR1 SNHLY and CDR2 FYNNEI. The trim removed 4 bases at V and 6 bases at J, leaving 8 bases unmatched. The CDR3 loop is CASSGRQGTAGELFF. In DNA, the CDR3 is TGTGCCAGCAGTGGGCGACAGGGCACCGCCGGGGAGCTGTTTTTT.

By proportion, this clone is medium-sized (0.01 to 0.1%). V gene TRBV7-9 combines with J gene TRBJ1-5, with D possibly being TRBD1 (5 bases). Trimming pared 2 bases from V and 5 bases from J, leaving 19 bases between. CDR1 SEHNR and CDR2 FQNEAQ come from the germline V gene (reference sequence). CDR3 length: 17 amino acids. The CDR3 DNA sequence: TGTGCCAGCAGCTTATTCCTTGGCGGAGCGGGGCATCAGCCCCAGCATTTT. This gives the protein CASSLFLGGAGHQPQHF.